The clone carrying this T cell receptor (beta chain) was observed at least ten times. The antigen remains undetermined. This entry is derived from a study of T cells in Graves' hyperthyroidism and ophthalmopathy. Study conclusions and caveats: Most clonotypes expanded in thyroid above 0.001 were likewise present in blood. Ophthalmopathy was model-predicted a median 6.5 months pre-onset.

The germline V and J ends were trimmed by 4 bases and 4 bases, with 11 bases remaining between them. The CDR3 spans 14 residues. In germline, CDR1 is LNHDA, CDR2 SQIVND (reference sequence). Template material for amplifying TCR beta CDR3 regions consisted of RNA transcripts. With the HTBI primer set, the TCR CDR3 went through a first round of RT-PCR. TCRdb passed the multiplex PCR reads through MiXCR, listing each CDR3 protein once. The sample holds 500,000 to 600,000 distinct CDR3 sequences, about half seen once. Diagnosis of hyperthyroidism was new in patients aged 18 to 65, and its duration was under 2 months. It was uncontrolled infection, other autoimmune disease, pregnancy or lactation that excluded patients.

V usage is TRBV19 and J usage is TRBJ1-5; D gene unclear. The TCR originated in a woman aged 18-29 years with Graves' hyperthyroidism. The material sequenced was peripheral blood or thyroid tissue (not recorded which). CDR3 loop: CASSNYTVNQPQHF. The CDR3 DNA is TGTGCCAGTAGTAACTACACGGTTAATCAGCCCCAGCATTTT.